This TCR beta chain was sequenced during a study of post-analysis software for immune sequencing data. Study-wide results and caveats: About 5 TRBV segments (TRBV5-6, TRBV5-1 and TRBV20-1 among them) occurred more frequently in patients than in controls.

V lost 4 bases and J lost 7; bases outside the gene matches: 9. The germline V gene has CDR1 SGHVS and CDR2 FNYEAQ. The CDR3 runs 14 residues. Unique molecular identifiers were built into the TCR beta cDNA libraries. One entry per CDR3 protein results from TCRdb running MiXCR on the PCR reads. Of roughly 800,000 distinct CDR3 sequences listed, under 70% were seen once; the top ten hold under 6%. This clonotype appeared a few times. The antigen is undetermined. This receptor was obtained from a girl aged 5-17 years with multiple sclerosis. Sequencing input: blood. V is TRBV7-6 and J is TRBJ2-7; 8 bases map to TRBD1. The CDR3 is CASSSQVRGREQYF. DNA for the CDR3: TGTGCCAGCAGCTCCCAGGTCAGGGGGCGGGAGCAGTACTTC.